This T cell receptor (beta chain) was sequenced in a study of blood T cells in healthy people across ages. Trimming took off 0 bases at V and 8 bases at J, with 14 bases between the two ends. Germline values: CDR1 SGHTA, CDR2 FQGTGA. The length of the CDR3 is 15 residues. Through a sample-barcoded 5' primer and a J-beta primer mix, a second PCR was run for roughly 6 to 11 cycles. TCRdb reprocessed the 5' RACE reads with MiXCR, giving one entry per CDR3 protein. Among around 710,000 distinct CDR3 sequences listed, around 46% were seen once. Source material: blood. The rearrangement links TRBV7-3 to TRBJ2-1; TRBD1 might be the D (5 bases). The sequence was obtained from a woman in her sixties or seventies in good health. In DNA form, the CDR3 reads TGTGCCAGCAGCTTAACATCCGCAGGGTATTATGAGCAGTTCTTC. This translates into CASSLTSAGYYEQFF.